The next 15 T cell receptor beta chains were all read from a single sample in a study of CD8+ T cells in alopecia areata. RNA was extracted and reverse transcribed into cDNA as the sequencing template. Sequenced by immunoSEQ multiplex PCR; TCRdb stores in-frame clones only, minus some. The table lists over 200,000 clones, about 60% of them singletons, with 0.4% to 0.55% in the top ten. The specimen was CD4+ T cells sorted from blood, collected at week 0. The receptors come from a human donor with alopecia areata.

This clone was detected only a few times. The J gene is TRBJ2-5, the V gene TRBV5-4; D unclear. V dropped 3 bases and J dropped 0 bases, with 6 bases sitting between them. Germline CDR1 SGHNT, CDR2 YYREEE (reference sequence). The CDR3 runs to 13 residues. The CDR3 sequence: CASSSNYQETQYF. CDR3 nucleotides: TGTGCCAGCAGCTCCAACTACCAAGAGACCCAGTACTTC. Full variable domain (rest looked up from reference TRBV5-4 and TRBJ2-5): ETGVTQSPTHLIKTRGQQVTLRCSSQSGHNTVSWYQQALGQGPQFIFQYYREEENGRGNFPPRFSGLQFPNYSSELNVNALELDDSALYLCASSSNYQETQYFGPGTRLLVL.

The V gene is TRBV30, the J gene TRBJ1-2; D is perhaps TRBD1 (6 bases). Germline V gene sequence: CDR1 GTSNPN, CDR2 SVGIG (reference sequence). Trimming stripped 1 base from V and 5 bases from J, with 20 bases between. The CDR3 length is 16 residues. The CDR3, as DNA: TGTGCCTGGAGTGCCAAGGGGGGTTGGCTTGAGTATGGCTACACCTTC. This translates into CAWSAKGGWLEYGYTF.

This clone was picked up a small number of times. V is TRBV4-1 and J is TRBJ2-1; no firm D call. The ends were cut back, 2 bases at V and 0 bases at J, with 11 bases in the middle. The CDR3 length is 16 residues. Germline values: CDR1 MGHRA, CDR2 YSYEKL. The CDR3, as DNA: TGCGCCAGCAGCCAACCGACTCGTAACTCCTACAATGAGCAGTTCTTC. This encodes CASSQPTRNSYNEQFF.

V and J are TRBV2 and TRBJ1-1; D gene unclear. The germline V gene encodes CDR1 SNHLY and CDR2 FYNNEI. CDR3 length: 12 amino acids. V shed 8 bases and J shed 1 base, with 8 bases lying between them. For the CDR3, the DNA is TGTGCCAGCTTTAGGGCGAACACTGAAGCTTTCTTT. This translates into CASFRANTEAFF.

This chain links TRBV11-2 with TRBJ2-3, with D possibly being TRBD1 (5 bases). The CDR3 covers 11 residues. Germline loops: CDR1 SGHAT, CDR2 FQNNGV. Trimming removed 5 bases at V and 5 bases at J, with 5 bases between. The CDR3 DNA sequence: TGTGCCAGCAGCAGGGGAGATACGCAGTATTTT. It translates to CASSRGDTQYF.

The gene calls are TRBV7-9 and TRBJ2-5; 12 bases map to TRBD2. CDR1 SEHNR and CDR2 FQNEAQ come from the germline V gene (reference sequence). The CDR3 is 16 amino acids. V trimming: 7 bases; J trimming: 4 bases; junction bases outside the gene matches: 10. The CDR3, as DNA: TGTGCCAGCACCCCGGGACTAGCGGGCGCAACAGAGACCCAGTACTTC. It is translated as CASTPGLAGATETQYF.

The chain links TRBV30 to TRBJ1-5; a possible D gene is TRBD1 (5 bases). The CDR3 is 15 amino acids. Deletions cut 2 bases from V and 2 bases from J, with 13 bases between. CDR1 GTSNPN and CDR2 SVGIG come from the germline V gene (reference sequence). The CDR3 loop reads CAWSRGGLGNQPQHF. The CDR3 DNA is TGTGCCTGGAGTCGCGGGGGGTTGGGCAATCAGCCCCAGCATTTT.

The chain joins TRBV7-9 to TRBJ2-1; 12 bases fit TRBD1. The germline CDR1 and CDR2 sequences are SEHNR and FQNEAQ (reference sequence). V trimming: 3 bases; J trimming: 7 bases; junction bases outside the gene matches: 4. The CDR3 extends over 15 amino acids. CDR3: CASSFPGQGANEQFF. CDR3 coding DNA: TGTGCCAGCAGCTTTCCGGGACAGGGGGCGAATGAGCAGTTCTTC.

This clone was recorded once. The J gene is TRBJ2-7, the V gene TRBV5-1; tentatively, D is TRBD2 (6 bases). V lost 5 bases to trimming and J lost 3 bases, with 15 bases between them. Germline lookup yields CDR1 SGHRS and CDR2 YFSETQ. CDR3 size: 14 residues. The CDR3 spells CASSPPGGGYEQYF. The CDR3 nucleotides read TGCGCCAGCAGTCCGCCTGGGGGAGGCTACGAGCAGTACTTC. The entire variable domain, with the rest obtained from reference TRBV5-1 and TRBJ2-7, is as follows: KAGVTQTPRYLIKTRGQQVTLSCSPISGHRSVSWYQQTPGQGLQFLFEYFSETQRNKGNFPGRFSGRQFSNSRSEMNVSTLELGDSALYLCASSPPGGGYEQYFGPGTRLTVT.

This clone was detected only once. The V and J genes are TRBV6-1 and TRBJ2-7, with a possible D match to TRBD2 (5 bases). Germline-derived CDR1 and CDR2 are MNHNS and SASEGT. The CDR3 has 14 amino acids. V dropped 3 bases and J dropped 0 bases, with 9 bases sitting between them. The CDR3, as DNA: TGTGCCAGCAGTGAGCGGGCTAACTCCTACGAGCAGTACTTC. This encodes CASSERANSYEQYF.

A few counts support this clone. This specimen includes other DNA sequences encoding the same CDR3. The chain uses TRBV29-1 and TRBJ1-1, with a weak D call TRBD1 (5 bases). V shed 3 bases and J shed 0 bases, with 8 bases lying between them. The CDR3 length is 13 residues. CDR1 SQVTM and CDR2 ANQGSEA come from the germline V gene. The CDR3 nucleotides read TGCAGCGTTGAGGGACGGATGAACACTGAAGCTTTCTTT. Translation gives CSVEGRMNTEAFF.

The rearrangement joins TRBV7-9 to TRBJ2-5; 8 bases map to TRBD1. The germline V gene encodes CDR1 SEHNR and CDR2 FQNEAQ (reference sequence). J lost 5 bases, V lost 1 base, and 6 bases had no gene match. The CDR3 spans 15 residues. The CDR3 DNA reads as TGTGCCAGCAGCTTAGGAGACAGGGGTCGGGAGACCCAGTACTTC. Its protein is CASSLGDRGRETQYF. Based on the CDR3 plus reference TRBV7-9 and TRBJ2-5, the full variable domain is DTGVSQNPRHKITKRGQNVTFRCDPISEHNRLYWYRQTLGQGPEFLTYFQNEAQLEKSRLLSDRFSAERPKGSFSTLEIQRTEQGDSAMYLCASSLGDRGRETQYFGPGTRLLVL.

This clone was picked up a small number of times. The V and J genes are TRBV6-6 and TRBJ1-6; 7 positions agree with TRBD1. The CDR3 has 12 residues. Unmatched junction bases numbered 5, after V lost 10 bases and J lost 8 bases. The germline V gene encodes CDR1 MNHNY and CDR2 SVGAGI (reference sequence). The CDR3 nucleotides read TGTGCCACTCGGACAGGCGATTCACCCCTCCACTTT. Protein sequence: CATRTGDSPLHF.

This clone was recorded a few times. The rearrangement uses TRBV5-1 and TRBJ1-5, with D possibly being TRBD1 (5 bases). V lost 3 bases to trimming and J lost 7 bases, with 17 bases between them. The CDR3 has 15 amino acids. CDR1 and CDR2 from the germline V gene are SGHRS and YFSETQ. CDR3 coding DNA: TGCGCCAGCAGCTCCACCGGGGGTGGTAGCCAGCCCCAGCATTTT. Translated: CASSSTGGGSQPQHF.

This chain joins TRBV4-2 and TRBJ2-3; 7 bases map to TRBD2. This CDR3 is built from 17 residues. Germline V gene lookup returns CDR1 LGHNA and CDR2 YNFKEQ. The trim removed 0 bases at V and 3 bases at J, leaving 9 bases unmatched. The CDR3 region is CASSQDRGGSGTDTQYF. DNA for the CDR3: TGTGCCAGCAGCCAAGATCGGGGCGGGAGCGGGACAGATACGCAGTATTTT.